Presented here are 20 T cell receptor beta chains from one specimen sequenced in a study of T cell responses to AZD1222 COVID-19 vaccine. Data came from immunoSEQ multiplex PCR; TCRdb stores just in-frame clones and leaves some out. The table has some 84,000 clones, around nine tenths seen once. Source: peripheral blood, taken on day 0 of AZD1222 vaccination. Every receptor here comes from an adult in good health.

The CDR3 region is CASSHPGTSGSWTGELFF. The CDR3 DNA follows: TGTGCCAGCAGCCACCCCGGGACTAGCGGGAGCTGGACCGGGGAGCTGTTTTTT. V usage is TRBV14 and J usage is TRBJ2-2; 14 bases fit TRBD2. The V and J ends lost 3 bases and 5 bases, in that order; junction bases with no gene match: 8. Germline assignment: CDR1 SGHDN and CDR2 FVKESK. The CDR3 loop spans 18 amino acids. Using reference TRBV14 and TRBJ2-2 for the parts outside the CDR3, the full variable domain is EAGVTQFPSHSVIEKGQTVTLRCDPISGHDNLYWYRRVMGKEIKFLLHFVKESKQDESGMPNNRFLAERTGGTYSTLKVQPAELEDSGVYFCASSHPGTSGSWTGELFFGEGSRLTVL.

This chain connects TRBV7-8 to TRBJ1-2; 8 bases agree with TRBD1. J was trimmed by 5 bases and V by 1 base; bases with no gene match: 3. CDR3 length: 14 amino acids. Germline CDR1 SGHVS, CDR2 FQNEAQ. The CDR3 sequence: CASSLGQGLYGYTF. The CDR3 nucleotides read TGTGCCAGCAGCTTAGGACAGGGGTTATATGGCTACACCTTC.

J is TRBJ2-7 and V is TRBV13, with 7 positions matching TRBD2. The CDR3 totals 16 residues. Germline lookup yields CDR1 PRHDT and CDR2 FYEKMQ (reference sequence). Trimming cost V 5 bases and J 6 bases; bases outside gene matches: 16. CDR3 bases: TGTGCCAGCAGCCACCAAAGGGCGGGAGAGGCGGGCGAGCAGTACTTC. Its translation is CASSHQRAGEAGEQYF. The whole variable domain, filled in from reference TRBV13 and TRBJ2-7, reads AAGVIQSPRHLIKEKRETATLKCYPIPRHDTVYWYQQGPGQDPQFLISFYEKMQSDKGSIPDRFSAQQFSDYHSELNMSSLELGDSALYFCASSHQRAGEAGEQYFGPGTRLTVT.

V is TRBV2 and J is TRBJ2-7; the D gene is possibly TRBD2 (6 bases). CDR1 and CDR2 (germline): SNHLY, FYNNEI. The length of the CDR3 is 13 residues. V was shortened by 6 bases and J by 3 bases, with 12 bases between the two germline ends. The CDR3 DNA reads as TGTGCCAGCAGCGCGGGACTTTACTACGAGCAGTACTTC. Translated: CASSAGLYYEQYF.

The chain carries TRBV19 and TRBJ1-1; D possibly corresponds to TRBD1 (5 bases). Germline loops: CDR1 LNHDA, CDR2 SQIVND (reference sequence). Trimming cost V 9 bases and J 0 bases, with 20 bases left between them. The CDR3 totals 16 residues. CDR3 DNA sequence: TGTGCCAGCAGGCGGATGGTGGGGGAATTGAACACTGAAGCTTTCTTT. Protein product: CASRRMVGELNTEAFF. The full variable domain, its missing parts supplied by reference TRBV19 and TRBJ1-1, is DGGITQSPKYLFRKEGQNVTLSCEQNLNHDAMYWYRQDPGQGLRLIYYSQIVNDFQKGDIAEGYSVSREKKESFPLTVTSAQKNPTAFYLCASRRMVGELNTEAFFGQGTRLTVV.

The V call is TRBV11-2, the J call TRBJ2-7; D unresolved. The CDR3 runs to 14 residues. The germline gives CDR1 SGHAT, CDR2 FQNNGV. Trimming took off 5 bases at V and 0 bases at J, with 11 bases between the two ends. CDR3 amino acids: CASSTRPRSYEQYF. In DNA form, the CDR3 reads TGTGCCAGCAGCACCAGACCGCGCTCCTACGAGCAGTACTTC.

This chain uses TRBV4-1 with TRBJ1-2; 7 positions match TRBD1. With V trimmed by 5 bases and J by 8 bases, 14 bases remained unmatched. The CDR3 totals 15 residues. From germline, CDR1 is MGHRA and CDR2 YSYEKL. The DNA for the CDR3 is TGCGCCAGCAGCGATCGGGACAGCCACTCAGGGGGCTACACCTTC. Amino acid sequence: CASSDRDSHSGGYTF.

The genes are TRBV12-5 and TRBJ2-3; D is unresolved. The V gene lost 1 base and the J gene lost 5 bases, with 7 bases spanning the gap. Germline values: CDR1 LGHNT, CDR2 FRNRAP. This CDR3 comprises 13 residues. CDR3 protein: CASGLGLGDTQYF. The CDR3 DNA reads as TGTGCTAGTGGTTTGGGATTGGGAGATACGCAGTATTTT.

The chain links TRBV28 to TRBJ1-2, with 9 nucleotides matching TRBD1. The CDR3 sequence is 13 residues long. V shed 6 bases, J shed 2 bases, and the junction held 1 base outside the gene matches. Germline V lookup: CDR1 MDHEN, CDR2 SYDVKM. Here the CDR3 reads CASSGTGNYGYTF. CDR3 sequence (DNA): TGTGCCAGCAGCGGGACAGGGAACTATGGCTACACCTTC.

The chain recombines TRBV18 with TRBJ2-2; the match to TRBD1 covers 8 bases. The CDR3 is made up of 16 amino acids. The V gene end was trimmed by 4 bases and the J gene end by 0 bases; junction bases not matched to a gene: 4. Germline loops: CDR1 KGHSH, CDR2 LQKENI. In nucleotides, the CDR3 is TGTGCCAGCTCACTGCAGGGGGCTTCGAACACCGGGGAGCTGTTTTTT. This translates into CASSLQGASNTGELFF.

CDR3 nucleotides: TGTGCCAGCAGCTTTCTAGCGGGAGGGCCCAATGAGCAGTTCTTC. Translating it yields CASSFLAGGPNEQFF. The J gene is TRBJ2-1, the V gene TRBV5-4; TRBD2 matches at 12 bases. The ends lost 2 bases at V and 6 bases at J; junction bases unmatched: 3. The germline gives CDR1 SGHNT, CDR2 YYREEE (reference sequence). This CDR3 has 15 residues. The whole variable domain, remainder taken from reference TRBV5-4 and TRBJ2-1, is ETGVTQSPTHLIKTRGQQVTLRCSSQSGHNTVSWYQQALGQGPQFIFQYYREEENGRGNFPPRFSGLQFPNYSSELNVNALELDDSALYLCASSFLAGGPNEQFFGPGTRLTVL.

The V call is TRBV28, the J call TRBJ2-1; the D gene is possibly TRBD1 (5 bases). Germline-derived CDR1 and CDR2 are MDHEN and SYDVKM. Trimming stripped 2 bases from V and 7 bases from J, with 6 bases between. This CDR3 has 12 amino acids. As DNA, the CDR3 is TGTGCCAGCAGTTTACCAGGGAATGAGCAGTTCTTC. Residues: CASSLPGNEQFF. Full variable domain (rest looked up from reference TRBV28 and TRBJ2-1): DVKVTQSSRYLVKRTGEKVFLECVQDMDHENMFWYRQDPGLGLRLIYFSYDVKMKEKGDIPEGYSVSREKKERFSLILESASTNQTSMYLCASSLPGNEQFFGPGTRLTVL.

The chain carries TRBV12-3 or TRBV12-4 and TRBJ2-2, with a weak D call TRBD1 (5 bases). With 8 bases removed from V and 2 bases from J, the gap between germline ends came to 9 bases. The CDR3 is 13 amino acids. The CDR3 DNA is TGTGCCAGCTACAGGACAAACACCGGGGAGCTGTTTTTT. Its protein is CASYRTNTGELFF.

The chain uses TRBV5-1 and TRBJ1-3; D is unresolved. Trimming took 0 bases from V and 2 from J, leaving 6 bases between them. CDR1 and CDR2 (germline): SGHRS, YFSETQ. CDR3 size: 14 residues. The CDR3 loop reads CASSLELAGNTIYF. The CDR3 DNA reads as TGCGCCAGCAGCTTGGAGTTGGCTGGAAACACCATATATTTT.

This chain connects TRBV20-1 to TRBJ2-1, with D unclear. V lost 6 bases and J lost 8, with 8 bases in between. The CDR3 is 10 amino acids. The germline V gene has CDR1 DFQATT and CDR2 SNEGSKA (reference sequence). For the CDR3, the DNA is TGCAGTGCCACCCCACATGAGCAGTTCTTC. Protein: CSATPHEQFF.

The chain employs TRBV10-3 and TRBJ1-5, with TRBD1 matching 7 bases. The CDR3 is 15 residues long. Per the germline V gene, CDR1 is ENHRY and CDR2 is SYGVKD. The junction had 7 bases not matched to a gene; V was cut back by 4 bases and J by 4 bases. The CDR3 sequence: CAISAQGGGNQPQHF. The CDR3 DNA reads TGTGCCATCAGTGCTCAGGGGGGAGGAAATCAGCCCCAGCATTTT.

V and J are TRBV6-6 and TRBJ1-4; TRBD1 matches 11 bases. The CDR3 has 15 amino acids. Germline lookup yields CDR1 MNHNY and CDR2 SVGAGI (reference sequence). V shed 6 bases and J 4 bases; nucleotides not matched to a gene: 4. The CDR3 region is CASSLGTGGNEKLFF. The CDR3 nucleotides are TGTGCCAGCAGCCTCGGGACAGGGGGTAATGAAAAACTGTTTTTT.

The count of this clone is one. CDR3 DNA: TGTGCCAGCAGCTTGGATTCCTCTGAAGCTTTCTTT. This encodes CASSLDSSEAFF. The chain links TRBV3-1 (or the pseudogene TRBV3-2) to TRBJ1-1; D remains unclear. The CDR3 length is 12 residues. The germline V and J ends were trimmed by 5 bases and 6 bases, with 10 bases remaining between them. Per germline, CDR1 LGHDT and CDR2 YNNKEL (reference sequence).

The genes are TRBV12-1 and TRBJ1-2. TRBV12-1 is given as a pseudogene. CDR3 size: 14 residues. CDR3 loop: CASSPRVVNYGYTF. For the CDR3, the DNA is TGTGCCAGCAGCCCCCGTGTAGTCAACTATGGCTACACCTTC.

V usage is TRBV3-1 (or the pseudogene TRBV3-2) and J usage is TRBJ2-1, with D uncertain. This CDR3 has 11 residues. Germline CDR1 reads LGHDT; CDR2 reads YNNKEL (reference sequence). V lost 4 bases and J lost 7, with 5 bases in between. Here the CDR3 reads CASSRWNEQFF. In DNA form, the CDR3 reads TGTGCCAGCAGCCGTTGGAATGAGCAGTTCTTC.